The sequence of this T cell receptor (beta chain) was determined in a study of T cells in Graves' hyperthyroidism and ophthalmopathy (dated by TCRdb to between 2018 and 2020). A note on the overall study: Peripheral blood was sampled at the time of initial diagnosis, prior to any treatment. A discovery cohort of roughly 100 patients, about 40 with Graves' ophthalmopathy and roughly 59 with stable Graves' hyperthyroidism, was used to find distinguishing TCR V-J signatures. Prospective prediction of ophthalmopathy was tested in an independent validation cohort consisting of roughly 19 hyperthyroidism patients and around 17 patients who later progressed to ophthalmopathy. The 85 to 100 discovery patients were divided at random into training and test sets in a 7:3 ratio. Thyroid tissue and blood T-cell repertoires from six Graves' hyperthyroidism patients were also compared in the study. After sampling, hyperthyroidism patients received methimazole starting at 30 mg daily, and ophthalmopathy patients received high-dose intravenous methylprednisolone. The paper reports TCR Vbeta CDR3 sequencing of about 140 peripheral blood samples: some 41 ophthalmopathy, fewer than 85 hyperthyroidism and around 17 progressor patients.

What the work shows at the level of the full study, not this receptor alone: Blood samples also contained most of the expanded thyroid clonotypes (frequency above 0.001), which suggests that blood repertoires may reflect thyroid immune responses. In validation, the model predicted progression to ophthalmopathy a median of roughly 6.1 months before onset, with around 70% sensitivity and roughly 73% specificity. Sample size was not statistically predetermined, and investigators were not blinded to group allocation. Ophthalmopathy was separated from stable hyperthyroidism by a 13 V-J signature model, with approximately 86% sensitivity and about 84% specificity obtained in cross-validation and 80%/75% obtained in testing.

Ophthalmopathy patients had moderately to severely active disease, with a Clinical Activity Score of 3 or more, a NOSPECS grade of 4 or more, and a disease duration of less than 3 months. Exclusion was applied to patients with uncontrolled infections, other autoimmune diseases, pregnancy or lactation. Diagnoses were based on clinical symptoms, serum thyroxine and TRAb, thyroid ultrasound and orbital computed tomography. PBMCs were separated from 8 to 10 ml of fresh peripheral blood using Ficoll-Paque density gradient centrifugation. Total RNA was extracted using Trizol reagent, and RNA quality was assessed on an Agilent 2100 Bioanalyzer. Concerning this clonotype: Its antigen is not yet known. Per-nucleotide qualities are absent, and no much larger clonotype sits a single base away.

TCR beta CDR3 regions were amplified from RNA transcripts. A first-round RT-PCR of the TCR CDR3 used the HTBI primer set with the Qiagen OneStep RT-PCR kit. A second multiplex PCR round built the libraries, followed by size selection and purification. Libraries were sequenced paired-end with 100 bp reads on an Illumina HiSeq2000. As for the original processing: SOAPnuke was used to process the raw data, throwing out any read that contained adapters or uncalled bases, had a mean Phred below 15, or lacked an exact constant-primer or identifier match. High-quality paired reads were merged with COPE v1.2.5, and unique nucleotide sequences were defined as clonotypes. MiTCR v1.1 was used to align clonotypes to the IMGT TRBV, TRBD and TRBJ reference segments. The analysis was restricted to V-J combinations with a frequency above 0.0001, which together covered around 99% of the repertoires. The TCS score was defined as the ratio of F50 (clonal expansion) to E x V (chaos), calculated using BLOSUM62-based TCRdist between CDR3 peptides within each V-J. Welch's t-statistics and random forest reduced 500 to 650 V-J features to some 14, which were used in a naive Bayes classifier (R e1071). In-frame beta chains were kept once TCRdb had trimmed the public reads at Q25 with fastp and called clones with MiXCR. A single entry per CDR3 protein holds the most common genes and DNA from its merged rows. TCRdb, rather than the study authors, made the V and J calls. Here the sample has around 400,000 distinct CDR3 sequences; about 15% occur a single time. The ten top clones hold roughly a fifth of the sample.

CDR1 and CDR2 were assigned from the germline V gene as SGHDN and FVKESK. The germline ends are 9 bases apart after V is trimmed by 1 base and J by 2 bases. Including the terminal cysteine and phenylalanine, the CDR3 comprises 14 residues. Only CDR3 DNA is held: 42 bases, read in frame from base 1. Sample: blood. The chain is made from TRBV14 and TRBJ2-7, with the D gene not clear enough to name. This clonotype was sampled from a woman aged 55-69 years with Graves' ophthalmopathy. The CDR3 protein sequence reads: CASSQGITAYEQYF. The nucleotide sequence reads TGTGCCAGCAGCCAAGGGATAACAGCCTACGAGCAGTACTTC.